These T cell receptor beta chains were read from a single sample in a study of blood T cells in healthy people across ages. TCRdb reprocessed the 5' RACE reads with MiXCR, giving one entry per CDR3 protein. The table lists some 640,000 distinct CDR3 sequences, approximately 49% of them singletons, with roughly 34% in the top ten. Sequencing input: blood. Every receptor here comes from a woman aged 55-70 years in good health. Each CDR3 is given with its conserved first and last residue. Each record gives: J gene, V gene, clone size, CDR3 length, D gene, CDR3 protein, CDR3 DNA. D genes are given only for firm matches. Not every row has a clone size; where given, it reads once, few, many or a size class.

TRBJ2-1,TRBV20-1,.,16,TRBD2,CSAAGLAGVLYNEQFF,TGCAGTGCGGCCGGACTAGCGGGAGTATTATACAATGAGCAGTTCTTC
TRBJ2-5,TRBV7-9,.,14,.,CASSAGQLRETQYF,TGTGCCAGCAGTGCAGGACAGTTGAGGGAGACCCAGTACTTC
TRBJ2-1,TRBV7-8,.,14,TRBD1,CASSTLRGRDEQFF,TGTGCCAGCAGCACGTTGAGGGGGCGGGATGAGCAGTTCTTC
TRBJ2-5,TRBV6-1,.,11,.,CASSDRRTQYF,TGTGCCAGCAGTGATAGGAGGACCCAGTACTTC
TRBJ2-7,TRBV6-1,.,16,.,CASSALTENIYNEQYF,TGTGCCAGCAGTGCTTTGACAGAAAACATCTACAATGAGCAGTACTTC
TRBJ2-7,TRBV4-1,once,15,.,CASSQDGSPHRGQYF,TGCGCCAGCAGCCAAGATGGGAGCCCCCACCGTGGGCAGTACTTC
TRBJ1-6,TRBV20-1,.,15,.,CSASGQGQGNSPLHF,TGCAGTGCTAGTGGCCAGGGCCAGGGTAATTCACCCCTCCACTTT
TRBJ2-1,TRBV15,few,16,.,CATSRARSSSYNEQFF,TGTGCCACCAGCAGAGCCCGGAGTAGCTCCTACAATGAGCAGTTCTTC
TRBJ2-7,TRBV5-5,.,16,TRBD1,CASSVGAGTGRYEQYF,TGTGCCAGCAGCGTCGGAGCCGGGACAGGGAGGTACGAGCAGTACTTC
TRBJ1-6,TRBV6-5,.,14,TRBD1,CASRGQLDNSPLHF,TGTGCCAGCAGGGGACAGCTAGATAATTCACCCCTCCACTTT
TRBJ2-1,TRBV20-1,few,15,TRBD2,CSARERSGRANEQFF,TGCAGTGCTAGAGAACGTAGCGGGAGGGCCAATGAGCAGTTCTTC
TRBJ2-5,TRBV27,.,14,.,CASGLASYQETQYF,TGTGCCAGCGGGCTAGCGTCGTACCAAGAGACCCAGTACTTC
TRBJ2-1,TRBV20-1,few,10,.,CSASSNEQFF,TGCAGTGCTAGTTCCAATGAGCAGTTCTTC
TRBJ2-1,TRBV20-1,.,12,.,CSAEGSKDEQFF,TGCAGTGCTGAGGGCTCTAAGGATGAGCAGTTCTTC
TRBJ2-6,TRBV5-6,many,18,TRBD1,CASSVWDRSLGGANVLTF,TGTGCCAGCAGCGTATGGGACAGATCGCTGGGTGGGGCCAACGTCCTGACTTTC
TRBJ2-5,TRBV7-3,once,15,TRBD2,CASSLVSGSSNEQYF,TGTGCCAGCAGCTTAGTAAGCGGGAGTTCCAATGAGCAGTACTTC
TRBJ2-5,TRBV5-4,few,16,.,CASSLTQERSPGTQYF,TGTGCCAGCAGCTTGACTCAGGAACGGTCCCCGGGGACCCAGTACTTC
TRBJ2-1,TRBV9,.,15,.,CASSVEGRTYNEQFF,TGTGCCAGCAGCGTAGAAGGGCGAACCTACAATGAGCAGTTCTTC
TRBJ2-1,TRBV29-1,few,16,TRBD2,CSVETSGRAAYNEQFF,TGCAGCGTTGAAACTAGCGGGAGGGCCGCCTACAATGAGCAGTTCTTC
TRBJ2-7,TRBV27,.,14,TRBD1,CASRRQGAGYEQYF,TGTGCCAGCAGACGACAGGGGGCAGGCTACGAGCAGTACTTC
TRBJ2-7,TRBV7-9,few,18,.,CASSLALPGTGSSYEQYF,TGTGCCAGCAGCTTAGCGCTACCCGGAACCGGGAGCTCCTACGAGCAGTACTTC
TRBJ2-6,TRBV3-1,many,16,.,CASSQGSTSGANVLTF,TGTGCCAGCAGCCAAGGAAGTACCTCTGGGGCCAACGTCCTGACTTTC
TRBJ1-1,TRBV20-1,once,13,.,CSARERTDTEAFF,TGCAGTGCTAGAGAGCGGACAGACACTGAAGCTTTCTTT
TRBJ1-5,TRBV2,.,13,TRBD1,CASSEKGGQTQHF,TGTGCCAGCAGTGAAAAGGGGGGACAGACCCAGCATTTT
TRBJ2-4,TRBV6-5,.,17,TRBD1,CASSYSLSPDREDIQYF,TGTGCCAGCAGTTACTCGTTGTCGCCGGACAGGGAAGACATTCAGTACTTC
TRBJ2-3,TRBV10-3,few,13,.,CAIAGPNSDTQYF,TGTGCCATCGCAGGACCAAATTCAGATACGCAGTATTTT
TRBJ2-7,TRBV28,.,15,TRBD2,CASSLGLAGPWEQYF,TGTGCCAGCAGCCTGGGGTTAGCGGGACCCTGGGAGCAGTACTTC
TRBJ1-4,TRBV2,.,13,.,CASRGSLNEKLFF,TGTGCCAGCAGGGGTTCCCTTAATGAAAAACTGTTTTTT
TRBJ2-3,TRBV11-2,few,15,TRBD2,CASSLVAGGEGTQYF,TGTGCCAGCAGCTTAGTAGCGGGAGGGGAAGGTACGCAGTATTTT
TRBJ1-2,TRBV30,.,10,.,CAWSGAGYTF,TGTGCCTGGAGTGGGGCCGGCTACACCTTC
TRBJ2-3,TRBV12-3/TRBV12-4,.,16,.,CASSFRARSSTDTQYF,TGTGCCAGCAGTTTCCGGGCTCGATCTAGCACAGATACGCAGTATTTT
TRBJ2-1,TRBV29-1,once,14,TRBD2,CSVESGTKINEQFF,TGCAGCGTTGAGTCCGGGACTAAGATAAATGAGCAGTTCTTC
TRBJ2-2,TRBV11-3,.,15,.,CASSLRGGDTGELFF,TGTGCCAGCAGCTTGCGAGGAGGGGACACCGGGGAGCTGTTTTTT
TRBJ2-4,TRBV4-3,few,15,.,CASSQEGLAKNIQYF,TGCGCCAGCAGCCAAGAGGGGTTAGCCAAAAACATTCAGTACTTC
TRBJ2-3,TRBV5-1,.,14,.,CASSPRDGSDTQYF,TGCGCCAGCAGCCCCCGAGATGGATCAGATACGCAGTATTTT
TRBJ1-5,TRBV12-3/TRBV12-4,.,15,TRBD1,CASSLGGTGTQPQHF,TGTGCCAGCAGTTTAGGGGGGACAGGGACTCAGCCCCAGCATTTT
TRBJ2-7,TRBV30,few,12,.,CAWSSTSYEQYF,TGTGCCTGGAGTTCCACTTCCTACGAGCAGTACTTC
TRBJ2-7,TRBV7-9,.,16,.,CASSLKELGASYEQYF,TGTGCCAGCAGCTTAAAGGAGCTTGGGGCCTCCTACGAGCAGTACTTC
TRBJ1-2,TRBV5-5,.,14,TRBD1,CASSDREGRNGYTF,TGTGCCAGCAGCGACAGGGAGGGCAGGAATGGCTACACCTTC
TRBJ2-7,TRBV7-6,.,15,TRBD2,CASSPYGGSSYEQYF,TGTGCCAGCAGCCCTTACGGGGGGAGCTCCTACGAGCAGTACTTC
TRBJ2-2,TRBV7-3,.,14,.,CASSLERDTGELFF,TGTGCCAGCAGCTTAGAACGGGACACCGGGGAGCTGTTTTTT
TRBJ2-5,TRBV5-1,few,15,TRBD2,CASSLSRGNQETQYF,TGCGCCAGCAGCTTGTCGCGGGGGAACCAAGAGACCCAGTACTTC
TRBJ2-5,TRBV5-5,.,14,.,CASRVSGFQETQYF,TGTGCCAGCAGGGTATCGGGGTTCCAAGAGACCCAGTACTTC
TRBJ2-3,TRBV9,.,13,.,CASSAGTPDTQYF,TGTGCCAGCAGCGCCGGGACTCCAGATACGCAGTATTTT
TRBJ1-6,TRBV11-2,once,14,.,CASSTAGVASPLHF,TGTGCCAGCAGCACGGCGGGAGTAGCTTCACCCCTCCACTTT
TRBJ1-1,TRBV28,.,18,.,CASSQDLGVRGWDTEAFF,TGTGCCAGCAGTCAAGATTTGGGGGTACGGGGGTGGGACACTGAAGCTTTCTTT
TRBJ2-5,TRBV30,.,17,.,CAWRAERDSPYQETQYF,TGTGCCTGGAGGGCGGAGCGGGACAGTCCATACCAAGAGACCCAGTACTTC
TRBJ2-7,TRBV29-1,few,11,.,CSVTSSYEQYF,TGCAGCGTTACATCCTCCTACGAGCAGTACTTC